This T cell receptor (beta chain) was captured by sequencing in a study of blood T cell repertoires in COVID-19. Study in general: The United States, Italy and Spain were the sources of the acute and convalescent COVID-19 samples. The cDNA or gDNA used as material had been derived from T cells, B-cell-depleted T cells, or PBMCs.

As handled by the study authors: Amplifying reference gene primers gave estimates of nucleated cell counts. Only in-frame clones appear in the TCRdb table, and some are missing; sequencing was by immunoSEQ multiplex PCR. V, J and clone size were drawn from that table, and D and trimming were deduced from the DNA. The repertoire holds tens of thousands of clones, with roughly three quarters as singletons. This CDR3 is built from 14 residues. V lost 6 bases and J lost 5, with 13 bases in between. Germline lookup yields CDR1 MNHEY and CDR2 SVGAGI. This chain joins TRBV6-5 and TRBJ1-4, with a tentative D call TRBD1 (6 bases). Sample: peripheral blood. This clonotype was sampled from a human donor in a cohort sampled during active COVID-19. CDR3 nucleotides: TGTGCCAGCAGGAGACAGGAGGCCAATGAAAAACTGTTTTTT. Encoded protein: CASRRQEANEKLFF.